This TCR beta chain was identified in a study of technical replicates of blood from a handful of donors. Germline V CDR1 and CDR2: MGHDK, SYGVNS. The CDR3 loop spans 13 amino acids. Trimming took 6 bases from V and 6 from J, leaving 15 bases between them. Using immunoSEQ multiplex PCR, the repertoire was profiled, and TCRdb retains in-frame clones only, with some absent. The repertoire holds some 57,000 clones, with about 90% as singletons. The source material was PBMCs. This chain uses TRBV25-1 with TRBJ2-7; weak D call: TRBD1 (6 bases). The sequence came from a human donor in good health. Some clones in this sample may be carry-over from other donors' samples. CDR3 residues: CASRPQGKGEQYF. The CDR3 DNA reads TGTGCCAGCAGGCCACAGGGAAAGGGCGAGCAGTACTTC.